This T cell receptor (beta chain) was documented in a study of shared clonotypes between healthy human individuals. Study-level findings and limits: Inspection by rarefaction showed sorted-subset sequencing to be incomplete despite large depth.

Profiled with immunoSEQ multiplex PCR; TCRdb holds only in-frame clones, not every one. Of 2 million to 2.5 million clones listed, roughly 92% were seen once; the top ten hold around 0.4%. Germline V gene lookup returns CDR1 GTSNPN and CDR2 SVGIG (reference sequence). This CDR3 spans 14 amino acids. V shed 3 bases, J shed 1 base, and the junction held 0 bases outside the gene matches. Every donor, a Caucasian adult, lived in Nashville, Tennessee. Naive CD4+ cells were CD45RA-selected; the remaining cells were memory. As for this clone: Antigen: not known.

The V call is TRBV30, the J call TRBJ2-3, with TRBD2 identical over 11 bases. The sequencing sample was made of naive CD4+ T cells from PBMCs. The subset denotes: CD45RA+ positively selected. The clonotype originates from a man between 18 and 35 years old in good health. Some clones in this sample may be carry-over from other donors' samples. CDR3 DNA: TGTGCCTGGAGGACTAGCGGGGGCACAGATACGCAGTATTTT. Translation gives CAWRTSGGTDTQYF.